A single sample is the source of the 9 T cell receptor beta chains below, sequenced in a study of T cells after posttransplantation cyclophosphamide (dated by TCRdb to about 2016). The control cohort consisted of ten or so patients who had myeloablative marrow transplants with methotrexate plus a calcineurin inhibitor and who were sampled 1 year after transplant. Libraries were prepared through the immunoSEQ multiplex PCR assay. As stored in TCRdb, this immuneACCESS dataset retains in-frame rearrangements with V and J assigned. A fraction of the clones does not appear; measured against another copy, unresolved V genes explain less than half of the discrepancy, and the remainder lacks a known reason. In all, the sample holds around 15,000 clones, and roughly 80% of those were seen once. In total, the top ten clones hold 2.8% of the sample. The source material was PBMCs, sampled 441 days after allogeneic stem cell transplant with calcineurin inhibitor and methotrexate. These receptors were collected from a male patient aged 25 to 39 who received an allogeneic stem cell transplant from an unrelated donor, was CMV-positive, and had acute and chronic GVHD. After a transplant, not all T cells may be the patient's own; some may come from the graft donor.

In its sample, this clone was seen once. The chain recombines TRBV10-3 with TRBJ1-1; tentative D call: TRBD1 (5 bases). Trimming removed 2 bases from V and 6 bases from J, with 16 bases in between. CDR3 length equals 15 residues. Per germline, CDR1 ENHRY and CDR2 SYGVKD. CDR3 nucleotides: TGTGCCATCAGTGAGGGAACAGGATGGCTCGCTGAAGCTTTCTTT. Its translation is CAISEGTGWLAEAFF.

The sample holds one count of this clone. V usage is TRBV5-1 and J usage is TRBJ2-5; TRBD2 aligns across 8 bases. Germline-derived CDR1 and CDR2 are SGHRS and YFSETQ. The junction had 10 bases not matched to a gene; V was cut back by 4 bases and J by 5 bases. This CDR3 spans 15 amino acids. The CDR3 here is CASSPGGAVLETQYF. The CDR3 coding sequence is TGCGCCAGCAGCCCCGGGGGGGCAGTCCTGGAGACCCAGTACTTC.

The chain has TRBV7-9 and TRBJ1-2; 8 positions agree with TRBD1. The V segment lost 1 base and the J segment 4 bases; nucleotides outside the gene matches: 8. The CDR3 has 16 residues. Germline CDR1 is SEHNR and CDR2 is FQNEAQ (reference sequence). The CDR3 DNA reads as TGTGCCAGCAGCTTAGGGCGCGGACAGGGAGCCTATGGCTACACCTTC. Residues: CASSLGRGQGAYGYTF.

This sequence joins TRBV5-1 and TRBJ2-2, with 12 positions matching TRBD2. Germline-derived CDR1 and CDR2 are SGHRS and YFSETQ. The CDR3 length is 18 residues. V shed 0 bases, J shed 2 bases, and the junction held 5 bases outside the gene matches. The CDR3 coding sequence is TGCGCCAGCAGCTTGGATGGGACTAGCGGGCTTAACACCGGGGAGCTGTTTTTT. Its translation is CASSLDGTSGLNTGELFF.

CDR3 in amino acids: CASRFYGAYENTEAFF. In DNA form, the CDR3 reads TGTGCCAGTAGGTTCTATGGGGCATACGAAAACACTGAAGCTTTCTTT. J is TRBJ1-1 and V is TRBV19; possible D gene TRBD1, 5 bases. This CDR3 comprises 16 residues. The V end was cut by 6 bases, the J end by 2 bases, with 19 bases between. Germline V gives CDR1 LNHDA, CDR2 SQIVND (reference sequence).

This clone was seen a handful of times. The chain has TRBV6-1 and TRBJ2-2; the D gene is possibly TRBD2 (6 bases). Looked up from germline, CDR1 is MNHNS and CDR2 is SASEGT. The germline V and J ends were trimmed by 2 bases and 4 bases, with 11 bases remaining between them. The length of the CDR3 is 15 residues. The CDR3 sequence is CASSERGFTTGELFF. As DNA, the CDR3 is TGTGCCAGCAGTGAACGGGGGTTTACCACCGGGGAGCTGTTTTTT.

The chain recombines TRBV6-5 with TRBJ2-1, with D hard to call. Trimming left V 8 bases short and J 7 bases short, with 6 bases between. Germline assignment: CDR1 MNHEY and CDR2 SVGAGI. CDR3 length equals 10 residues. The CDR3 here is CASGRNEQFF. CDR3 bases: TGTGCCAGCGGCAGGAATGAGCAGTTCTTC.

The chain has TRBV6-1 and TRBJ1-2, with D perhaps TRBD1 (5 bases). V was cut by 5 bases and J by 6 bases, with 10 bases left in between. The CDR3 is 12 residues long. Germline assignment: CDR1 MNHNS and CDR2 SASEGT. The CDR3 protein is CASSSGGDGYTF. As DNA, the CDR3 is TGTGCCAGCAGTTCGGGGGGAGATGGCTACACCTTC.

The chain joins TRBV4-3 to TRBJ1-1, with D tentatively TRBD1 (6 bases). The V and J ends lost 4 bases and 5 bases respectively, with 14 bases between them. Germline CDR1 is LGHNA and CDR2 is YSLEER. The CDR3 covers 14 residues. The CDR3 sequence: CASSRTGPGTEAFF. CDR3 nucleotides: TGCGCCAGCAGCCGTACAGGGCCGGGGACTGAAGCTTTCTTT.